These T cell receptor beta chains were read from a single sample in a study of blood T cell repertoires in COVID-19. Measured with immunoSEQ multiplex PCR; TCRdb has only the in-frame clones, and not every one. The table shows about 300,000 clones, with over 85% occurring only once. Sequencing input: peripheral blood. The origin of the receptors is a woman under 40 with COVID-19, enrolled during active disease. CDR3s leave out the opening cysteine and the closing phenylalanine or tryptophan. Fields, in order: J gene, V gene, CDR3 protein.

J: TRBJ2-3
V: TRBV6-5
CDR3: ASSFNGKADTQY

J: TRBJ1-2
V: TRBV10-1
CDR3: ASSWDRAYGYT

J: TRBJ1-6
V: TRBV6-5
CDR3: ASSYGGRSGSPLH

J: TRBJ1-3
V: TRBV24-1
CDR3: ATADRGNTIY

J: TRBJ2-5
V: TRBV19
CDR3: ASSMRGQGETQY

J: TRBJ2-1
V: TRBV14
CDR3: ASSHRQGDFYEQF

J: TRBJ2-5
V: TRBV2
CDR3: ASRLTSGQETQY

J: TRBJ2-7
V: TRBV7-2
CDR3: ASSYLPIDQALNSYEQY

J: TRBJ1-4
V: TRBV3-1/TRBV3-2
CDR3: ASSQEAVVDISEKLF

J: TRBJ1-1
V: TRBV5-1
CDR3: ASTPISGNTEAF

J: TRBJ2-5
V: TRBV5-8
CDR3: ASSLGGVRETQY

J: TRBJ1-5
V: TRBV19
CDR3: ASSIGGWGGSQPQH

J: TRBJ1-5
V: TRBV4-3
CDR3: ASSQDRGSNQPQH

J: TRBJ2-3
V: TRBV5-8
CDR3: ASSLVSSGGGTDTQY

J: TRBJ2-3
V: TRBV4-2
CDR3: ASSHDRGSGRGQY

J: TRBJ1-4
V: TRBV5-1
CDR3: ASSRGTGVWANEKLF

J: TRBJ1-4
V: TRBV6-6
CDR3: ASSLRGGRSSEKLF

J: TRBJ1-6
V: TRBV19
CDR3: ASSTLSGGNSPLH

J: TRBJ1-4
V: TRBV6-6
CDR3: ASSIPGQGYEKLF

J: TRBJ1-4
V: TRBV18
CDR3: ASSPGTGGEKLF

J: TRBJ1-2
V: TRBV5-1
CDR3: ASSPQGYRGEYGYT

J: TRBJ2-5
V: TRBV18
CDR3: ASSPLTGKETQY

J: TRBJ1-4
V: TRBV5-4
CDR3: ASSLGRTGNEKLF

J: TRBJ2-1
V: TRBV5-6
CDR3: ASSLILTGLDEQF

J: TRBJ2-3
V: TRBV5-4
CDR3: ASSPGLAGVSTDTQY

J: TRBJ1-4
V: TRBV6-5
CDR3: ASTQWTGINEKLF

J: TRBJ1-1
V: TRBV5-1
CDR3: ASSLERQGIPEAF

J: TRBJ1-1
V: TRBV5-1
CDR3: ASSSTAGSLMNTEAF

J: TRBJ1-4
V: TRBV6-1
CDR3: ASSEVGTVRSNEKLF

J: TRBJ2-3
V: TRBV15
CDR3: ATSRAMGQGASDTQY

J: TRBJ2-1
V: TRBV4-3
CDR3: ASSQDRAGGPVEQF

J: TRBJ2-3
V: TRBV7-2
CDR3: ASSSGQRDTQY

J: TRBJ2-1
V: TRBV6-2/TRBV6-3
CDR3: ASSLGGEQF

J: TRBJ1-3
V: TRBV7-9
CDR3: ASSFLDSGSGNTIY

J: TRBJ1-1
V: TRBV12-3/TRBV12-4
CDR3: ASSPRRGTEAF

J: TRBJ1-1
V: TRBV6-5
CDR3: ASSRGGDTEAF

J: TRBJ1-1
V: TRBV5-1
CDR3: ASSFSPLQGANTEAF

J: TRBJ2-3
V: TRBV3-1/TRBV3-2
CDR3: ASSLLTRDSKTSTDTQY

J: TRBJ1-2
V: TRBV24-1
CDR3: ATSDQTGYGYT